A single sample gave rise to the 12 T cell receptor beta chains below, sequenced in a study of T cells expressing NK-cell markers. From the 5' RACE reads, TCRdb lists one entry per CDR3 protein and no DNA. The sample has around 14,000 distinct CDR3 sequences, and its top ten clones hold around 60%. Sequenced material: blood T cells: a sorted CD56 or NKG2C T cell subset, CD4+ or CD8+ T cells, or bulk PBMC T cells (not recorded which). All receptors derive from a man between 18 and 69 years old in good health.

The CDR3 is CSVEAGGPFPYNEQFF. V gene TRBV29-1 combines with J gene TRBJ2-1; TCRdb calls TRBD2, which cannot be checked without DNA. The CDR3 extends over 16 amino acids. CDR1 and CDR2 from the germline V gene are SQVTM and ANQGSEA.

V and J are TRBV5-5 and TRBJ1-2; TCRdb outputs TRBD1, but without DNA this stays unchecked. Germline V gene sequence: CDR1 SGHKS, CDR2 YYEKEE (reference sequence). The CDR3 covers 15 residues. The chain's CDR3 is CASSLEGQGGLGYTF.

The chain recombines TRBV18 with TRBJ1-1. Germline V gives CDR1 KGHSH, CDR2 LQKENI. The CDR3 is made up of 14 amino acids. This CDR3 is CASSPQGVNTEAFF.

The chain recombines TRBV6-2 or TRBV6-3 with TRBJ2-7; TCRdb indicates TRBD2, and absent DNA this call remains unverified. The CDR3 sequence is 15 residues long. Per germline, CDR1 MNHEY and CDR2 SVGEGT. The CDR3 region is CASRELAGESYEQYF.

The chain links TRBV5-1 to TRBJ2-3; the TCRdb call, TRBD2, lacks DNA for checking. This CDR3 contains 14 residues. The V gene's germline CDR1 is SGHRS and CDR2 YFSETQ. This CDR3 is CASSSLTGSDTQYF. Using reference TRBV5-1 and TRBJ2-3 for the parts outside the CDR3, the full variable domain is KAGVTQTPRYLIKTRGQQVTLSCSPISGHRSVSWYQQTPGQGLQFLFEYFSETQRNKGNFPGRFSGRQFSNSRSEMNVSTLELGDSALYLCASSSLTGSDTQYFGPGTRLTVL.

V usage is TRBV6-1 and J usage is TRBJ2-1; TCRdb designates TRBD2, a call that cannot be tested without DNA. CDR1 and CDR2 from the germline V gene are MNHNS and SASEGT. There are 16 residues in the CDR3. This CDR3 is CASSASAGGGYNEQFF.

This rearrangement joins TRBV4-3 to TRBJ1-1. Germline CDR1 reads LGHNA; CDR2 reads YSLEER. There are 13 residues in the CDR3. The CDR3 sequence is CASSRNGNTEAFF.

V and J are TRBV6-2 or TRBV6-3 and TRBJ2-1; there is no DNA to check the TCRdb D call of TRBD1. This CDR3 is 16 amino acids long. Germline values: CDR1 MNHEY, CDR2 SVGEGT. CDR3 protein: CASSYSDRVSYNEQFF.

J is TRBJ2-5 and V is TRBV6-2 or TRBV6-3; TCRdb's D call, TRBD2, is unchecked because there is no DNA. There are 13 residues in the CDR3. In germline, CDR1 is MNHEY, CDR2 SVGEGT. This chain's CDR3 is CASSYRLQETQYF.

The chain recombines TRBV20-1 with TRBJ2-1; TCRdb selects TRBD2, and the lack of DNA leaves this call unchecked. The CDR3 spans 17 residues. Germline CDR1 reads DFQATT; CDR2 reads SNEGSKA (reference sequence). The CDR3 reads CSARGVTSGRTYNEQFF.

This rearrangement joins TRBV4-3 to TRBJ1-2; TCRdb reports TRBD1, a call that lacks DNA to check it against. From germline, CDR1 is LGHNA and CDR2 YSLEER. The CDR3 extends over 16 amino acids. The CDR3 protein is CASSQEHAGGINGYTF.

The gene calls are TRBV4-3 and TRBJ2-1; TCRdb proposes TRBD1, but this gene call is untestable without DNA. CDR3 length: 16 residues. The germline CDR1 and CDR2 sequences are LGHNA and YSLEER. The CDR3 protein is CASSQDGQAGVNEQFF.